These 22 T cell receptor beta chains came from one sample sequenced in a study of blood T cell repertoires in COVID-19 (dated by TCRdb to the early 2020s). The library was made by the immunoSEQ multiplex PCR assay. As stored in TCRdb, this immuneACCESS dataset retains in-frame rearrangements with V and J assigned. A fraction of the clones does not appear; measured against another copy, unresolved V genes explain less than half of the discrepancy, and the remainder lacks a known reason. The table for this sample lists approximately 160,000 clones; around 83% of them were counted only once. The ten biggest clones cover 3.6% of the sample. The material sequenced was PBMCs or T cells enriched from blood (not recorded which). The receptors stem from a woman aged 50 to 65 in a cohort exposed to, infected with or recovered from COVID-19 (not recorded which).

This sequence joins TRBV28 and TRBJ2-1; D not certain. Per germline, CDR1 MDHEN and CDR2 SYDVKM. There are 14 residues in the CDR3. Trimming shortened V by 6 bases and J by 0 bases, and 9 bases separated the two germline ends. The CDR3 DNA sequence: TGTGCCAGCAGGCATGTGAGCTCCTACAATGAGCAGTTCTTC. Protein: CASRHVSSYNEQFF. The whole variable domain, remainder taken from reference TRBV28 and TRBJ2-1, is DVKVTQSSRYLVKRTGEKVFLECVQDMDHENMFWYRQDPGLGLRLIYFSYDVKMKEKGDIPEGYSVSREKKERFSLILESASTNQTSMYLCASRHVSSYNEQFFGPGTRLTVL.

The chain is built from TRBV5-1 and TRBJ2-3; TRBD1 is a possible D gene (5 bases). This CDR3 contains 16 residues. The V gene lost 4 bases and the J gene lost 4 bases, with 19 bases spanning the gap. CDR1 is SGHRS and CDR2 is YFSETQ in the germline V gene. The CDR3 is CASSPVRQGAADTQYF. The CDR3 DNA sequence: TGCGCCAGCAGCCCGGTTAGGCAAGGGGCCGCAGATACGCAGTATTTT.

The gene calls are TRBV29-1 and TRBJ2-3, with TRBD1 matching over 7 bases. The CDR3 loop spans 13 amino acids. Germline V gives CDR1 SQVTM, CDR2 ANQGSEA. V shed 6 bases and J 1 base; nucleotides not matched to a gene: 4. As DNA, the CDR3 is TGCAGCGTACGGGACAGCGGCACAGATACGCAGTATTTT. Residues: CSVRDSGTDTQYF.

V is TRBV10-3 and J is TRBJ1-3; 8 positions agree with TRBD1. CDR1 ENHRY and CDR2 SYGVKD come from the germline V gene. This CDR3 is 19 amino acids long. With V trimmed by 2 bases and J by 4 bases, 16 bases remained unmatched. The CDR3 region is CAISEKSFLGQGSGNTIYF. In nucleotides, the CDR3 is TGTGCCATCAGTGAGAAAAGTTTTTTAGGACAGGGTTCCGGAAACACCATATATTTT.

The gene calls are TRBV5-5 and TRBJ2-7, with D possibly TRBD1 on 7 matching bases. CDR1 is SGHKS and CDR2 is YYEKEE in the germline V gene (reference sequence). V dropped 3 bases and J dropped 7 bases, with 17 bases sitting between them. This CDR3 has 14 residues. The DNA for the CDR3 is TGTGCCAGCAGCTCACAGGGGTATGGGAGGGAGCAGTACTTC. Translating it yields CASSSQGYGREQYF.

This clone has just one count. This sequence joins TRBV28 and TRBJ2-6, with 12 nucleotides matching TRBD1. The length of the CDR3 is 17 residues. V shed 8 bases and J 4 bases; nucleotides not matched to a gene: 9. The germline CDR1 and CDR2 sequences are MDHEN and SYDVKM. The CDR3 sequence is CASEMGQGARGANVLTF. The CDR3 bases are TGTGCCAGCGAGATGGGACAGGGGGCGAGGGGGGCCAACGTCCTGACTTTC.

The gene calls are TRBV19 and TRBJ1-5; unclear D gene. Germline assignment: CDR1 LNHDA and CDR2 SQIVND (reference sequence). Trimming removed 3 bases from V and 0 bases from J, with 9 bases in between. CDR3 length equals 15 residues. The CDR3 DNA follows: TGTGCCAGTAGTATCTATGCGGATAGCAATCAGCCCCAGCATTTT. It is translated as CASSIYADSNQPQHF.

The chain couples TRBV10-1 to TRBJ2-1, with 9 bases that match TRBD2. CDR1 is WNHNN and CDR2 is SYGVQD in the germline V gene (reference sequence). This CDR3 contains 15 residues. V shed 3 bases, J shed 10 bases, and the junction held 10 bases outside the gene matches. CDR3 loop: CASSESGVTSGEQFF. The CDR3 DNA follows: TGCGCCAGCAGTGAATCAGGGGTAACTAGCGGGGAGCAGTTCTTC.

The chain uses TRBV20-1 and TRBJ2-7; D is possibly TRBD1 (6 bases). The CDR3 has 11 residues. Germline CDR1 is DFQATT and CDR2 is SNEGSKA (reference sequence). V lost 5 bases, J lost 3 bases, and 8 bases lay in between. The CDR3: CSASDSYEQYF. The DNA for the CDR3 is TGCAGTGCTTCGGACAGCTACGAGCAGTACTTC.

The rearrangement links TRBV5-4 to TRBJ1-2, with 9 bases identical to TRBD1. This CDR3 comprises 15 residues. V gave up 3 bases and J gave up 0 bases; unmatched junction bases: 3. The germline V gene has CDR1 SGHNT and CDR2 YYREEE (reference sequence). Here the CDR3 reads CASSWTGAPNYGYTF. The CDR3 nucleotides are TGTGCCAGCAGCTGGACAGGGGCGCCTAACTATGGCTACACCTTC.

The chain recombines TRBV19 with TRBJ2-2, with D possibly TRBD1 on 5 matching bases. This CDR3 comprises 12 residues. Germline V gene lookup returns CDR1 LNHDA and CDR2 SQIVND (reference sequence). Between the trimmed V and J ends, which lost 8 bases and 5 bases, there was a span of 9 bases. The CDR3 DNA reads TGTGCCAGTTGCAGGGATACCGGGGAGCTGTTTTTT. Translation gives CASCRDTGELFF. Based on the CDR3 plus reference TRBV19 and TRBJ2-2, the full variable domain is DGGITQSPKYLFRKEGQNVTLSCEQNLNHDAMYWYRQDPGQGLRLIYYSQIVNDFQKGDIAEGYSVSREKKESFPLTVTSAQKNPTAFYLCASCRDTGELFFGEGSRLTVL.

V is TRBV19 and J is TRBJ2-1, with 7 nucleotides matching TRBD2. CDR1 and CDR2 (germline): LNHDA, SQIVND (reference sequence). V shed 1 base, J shed 3 bases, and the junction held 6 bases outside the gene matches. The CDR3 spans 16 residues. CDR3 sequence: CASSIGYGGGYNEQFF. The CDR3 DNA reads TGTGCCAGTAGTATAGGATACGGCGGGGGCTACAATGAGCAGTTCTTC.

The rearrangement joins TRBV13 to TRBJ2-2, with a possible D match to TRBD1 (5 bases). This CDR3 is built from 17 residues. CDR1 is PRHDT and CDR2 is FYEKMQ in the germline V gene (reference sequence). Trimming stripped 5 bases from V and 5 bases from J, with 21 bases between. CDR3 nucleotide sequence: TGTGCCAGCAGCCCCAGGGCCTCGCGTTTGGGGACCGGGGAGCTGTTTTTT. Translation gives CASSPRASRLGTGELFF.

This rearrangement joins TRBV28 to TRBJ1-5; no reliable D call. CDR3 length: 14 residues. Germline CDR1 is MDHEN and CDR2 is SYDVKM. V was shortened by 4 bases and J by 4 bases, with 11 bases between the two germline ends. The CDR3 coding sequence is TGTGCCAGCAGTTCCTTAGCTATAAATCAGCCCCAGCATTTT. Amino acid sequence: CASSSLAINQPQHF.

This clone was seen more than once but under ten times. The genes are TRBV5-1 and TRBJ2-5; 8 bases line up with TRBD2. Germline V gives CDR1 SGHRS, CDR2 YFSETQ. The CDR3 totals 15 residues. The V gene end was trimmed by 4 bases and the J gene end by 5 bases; junction bases not matched to a gene: 10. The CDR3 region is CASSLSGTRGETQYF. In DNA, the CDR3 is TGCGCCAGCAGCCTTTCCGGGACTAGGGGGGAGACCCAGTACTTC. Based on the CDR3 plus reference TRBV5-1 and TRBJ2-5, the full variable domain is KAGVTQTPRYLIKTRGQQVTLSCSPISGHRSVSWYQQTPGQGLQFLFEYFSETQRNKGNFPGRFSGRQFSNSRSEMNVSTLELGDSALYLCASSLSGTRGETQYFGPGTRLLVL.

The gene calls are TRBV3-1 (or the pseudogene TRBV3-2) and TRBJ1-2, with 7 bases fitting TRBD1. The CDR3 contains 14 residues. V shed 5 bases, J shed 5 bases, and the junction held 8 bases outside the gene matches. In germline, CDR1 is LGHDT, CDR2 YNNKEL (reference sequence). CDR3 loop: CASSTPGTAYGYTF. The CDR3, as DNA: TGTGCCAGCAGCACCCCCGGGACAGCGTATGGCTACACCTTC.

V is TRBV11-2 and J is TRBJ2-3; tentative D call: TRBD1 (6 bases). This CDR3 is 15 amino acids long. Per germline, CDR1 SGHAT and CDR2 FQNNGV. Trimming left V 4 bases short and J 0 bases short, with 11 bases between. CDR3 region: CASSSTGHSTDTQYF. CDR3 nucleotides: TGTGCCAGCAGCTCCACGGGACACAGCACAGATACGCAGTATTTT.

The chain links TRBV28 to TRBJ2-7, with 7 bases lining up with TRBD1. Germline V lookup: CDR1 MDHEN, CDR2 SYDVKM. CDR3 size: 15 residues. V lost 2 bases and J lost 0; bases outside the gene matches: 4. The CDR3 sequence: CASSLSSGGSYEQYF. The CDR3 DNA reads TGTGCCAGCAGTTTAAGCTCAGGGGGCTCCTACGAGCAGTACTTC.

The chain combines TRBV9 with TRBJ2-1, with 11 bases matching TRBD2. The germline gives CDR1 SGDLS, CDR2 YYNGEE. V trimming: 0 bases; J trimming: 8 bases; junction bases outside the gene matches: 4. This CDR3 spans 15 amino acids. The CDR3 DNA sequence: TGTGCCAGCAGCGTAGCGACTAGCGGGAAAGATGAGCAGTTCTTC. As protein: CASSVATSGKDEQFF.

The rearrangement links TRBV5-1 to TRBJ2-3; 8 bases align to TRBD1. The germline gives CDR1 SGHRS, CDR2 YFSETQ. The CDR3 spans 16 residues. With 0 bases clipped from V and 5 bases from J, the junction kept 8 bases outside the gene matches. CDR3 bases: TGCGCCAGCAGCTTGGATCTCGGACAGGGCGGAGATACGCAGTATTTT. Residues: CASSLDLGQGGDTQYF.

J is TRBJ1-2 and V is TRBV4-3; 8 bases are a match to TRBD1. CDR3 length equals 15 residues. Trimming removed 2 bases from V and 7 bases from J; junction bases left unmatched: 9. Germline V gives CDR1 LGHNA, CDR2 YSLEER. The CDR3 region has the DNA TGCGCCAGCAGCCAAAAAGACAGGGGAGGGAGTGGCTACACCTTC. Translation gives CASSQKDRGGSGYTF.

The chain is built from TRBV5-1 and TRBJ2-5; maybe TRBD2 (6 bases). The CDR3 consists of 14 residues. Germline V CDR1 and CDR2: SGHRS, YFSETQ. V gave up 0 bases and J gave up 2 bases, with 8 bases separating them. CDR3 region: CASSLAGVQETQYF. CDR3 bases: TGCGCCAGCAGCTTGGCGGGGGTACAAGAGACCCAGTACTTC.